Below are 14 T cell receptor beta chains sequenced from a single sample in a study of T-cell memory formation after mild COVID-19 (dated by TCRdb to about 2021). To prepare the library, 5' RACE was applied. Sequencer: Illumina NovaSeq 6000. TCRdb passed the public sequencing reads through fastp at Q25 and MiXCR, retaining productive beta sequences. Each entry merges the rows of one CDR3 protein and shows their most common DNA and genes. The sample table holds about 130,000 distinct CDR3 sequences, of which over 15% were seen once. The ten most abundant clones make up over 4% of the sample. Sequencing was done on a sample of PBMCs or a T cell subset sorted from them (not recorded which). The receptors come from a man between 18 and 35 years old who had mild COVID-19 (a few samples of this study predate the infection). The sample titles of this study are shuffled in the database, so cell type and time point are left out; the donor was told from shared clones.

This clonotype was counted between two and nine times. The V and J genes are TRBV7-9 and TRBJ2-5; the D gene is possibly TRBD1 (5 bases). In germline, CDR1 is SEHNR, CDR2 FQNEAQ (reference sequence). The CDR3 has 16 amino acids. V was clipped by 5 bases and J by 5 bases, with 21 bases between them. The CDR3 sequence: CASSPSPGEKGETQYF. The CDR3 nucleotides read TGTGCCAGCAGCCCCAGTCCTGGAGAAAAGGGGGAGACCCAGTACTTC.

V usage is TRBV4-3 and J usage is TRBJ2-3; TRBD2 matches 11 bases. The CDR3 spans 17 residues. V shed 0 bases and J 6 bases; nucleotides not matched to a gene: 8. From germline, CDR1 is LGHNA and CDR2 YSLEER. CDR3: CASSQDTLAGGGDTQYF. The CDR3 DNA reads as TGCGCCAGCAGCCAAGATACCCTAGCGGGGGGTGGGGATACGCAGTATTTT.

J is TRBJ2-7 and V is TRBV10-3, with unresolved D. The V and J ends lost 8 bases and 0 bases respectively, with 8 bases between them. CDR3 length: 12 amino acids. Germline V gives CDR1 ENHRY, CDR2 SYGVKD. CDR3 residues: CAIQSSSYEQYF. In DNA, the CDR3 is TGTGCCATCCAATCTAGCTCCTACGAGCAGTACTTC.

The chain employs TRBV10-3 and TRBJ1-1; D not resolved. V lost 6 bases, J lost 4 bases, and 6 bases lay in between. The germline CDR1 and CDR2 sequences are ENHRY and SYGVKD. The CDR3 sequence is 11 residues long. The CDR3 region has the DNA TGTGCCATCAGGGGGTCCACTGAAGCTTTCTTT. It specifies CAIRGSTEAFF.

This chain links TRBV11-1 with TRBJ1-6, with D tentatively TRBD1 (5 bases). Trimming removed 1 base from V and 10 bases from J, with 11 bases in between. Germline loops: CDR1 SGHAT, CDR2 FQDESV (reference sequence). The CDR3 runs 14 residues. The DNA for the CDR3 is TGTGCCAGCAGCTTAGTGGAAGGGGAGTCACCCCTCCACTTT. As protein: CASSLVEGESPLHF.

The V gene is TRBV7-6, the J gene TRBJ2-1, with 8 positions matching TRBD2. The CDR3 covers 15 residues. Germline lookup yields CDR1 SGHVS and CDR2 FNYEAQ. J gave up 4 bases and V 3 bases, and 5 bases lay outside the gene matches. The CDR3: CASSFVSGVYNEQFF. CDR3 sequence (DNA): TGTGCCAGCAGCTTTGTTAGCGGGGTGTACAATGAGCAGTTCTTC.

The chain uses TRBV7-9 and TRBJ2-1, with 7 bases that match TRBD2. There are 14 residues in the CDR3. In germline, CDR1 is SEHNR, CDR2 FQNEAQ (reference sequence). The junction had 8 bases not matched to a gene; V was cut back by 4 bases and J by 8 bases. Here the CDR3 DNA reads TGTGCCAGCAGCTCCGGACTAGGGAGGGATGAGCAGTTCTTC. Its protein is CASSSGLGRDEQFF.

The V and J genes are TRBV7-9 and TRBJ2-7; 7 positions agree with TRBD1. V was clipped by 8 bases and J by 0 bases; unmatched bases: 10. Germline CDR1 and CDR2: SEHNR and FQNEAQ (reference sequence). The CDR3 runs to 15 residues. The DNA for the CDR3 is TGTGCCAGCGAATTCGGAGCAGGGGGCTCCTACGAGCAGTACTTC. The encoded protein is CASEFGAGGSYEQYF.

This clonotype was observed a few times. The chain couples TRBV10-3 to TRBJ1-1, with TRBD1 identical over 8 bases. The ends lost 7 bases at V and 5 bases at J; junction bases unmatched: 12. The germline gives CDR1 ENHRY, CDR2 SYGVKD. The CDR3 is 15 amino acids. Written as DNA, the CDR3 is TGTGCCATCAAGCCCGACAGGGGCACTCCAACTGAAGCTTTCTTT. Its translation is CAIKPDRGTPTEAFF.

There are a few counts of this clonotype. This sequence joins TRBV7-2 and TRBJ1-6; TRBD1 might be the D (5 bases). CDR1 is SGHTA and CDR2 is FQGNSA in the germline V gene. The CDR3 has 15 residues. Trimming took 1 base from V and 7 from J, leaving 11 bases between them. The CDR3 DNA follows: TGTGCCAGCAGCTTAGGCAGGGCCGGGAATTCACCCCTCCACTTT. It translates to CASSLGRAGNSPLHF.

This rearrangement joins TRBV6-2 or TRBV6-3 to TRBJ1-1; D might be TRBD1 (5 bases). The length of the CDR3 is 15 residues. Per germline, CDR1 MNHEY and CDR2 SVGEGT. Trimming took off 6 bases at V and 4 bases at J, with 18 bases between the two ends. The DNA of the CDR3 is TGTGCCAGCAGACGGACACTTTCCGGAGGCACTGAAGCTTTCTTT. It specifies CASRRTLSGGTEAFF.

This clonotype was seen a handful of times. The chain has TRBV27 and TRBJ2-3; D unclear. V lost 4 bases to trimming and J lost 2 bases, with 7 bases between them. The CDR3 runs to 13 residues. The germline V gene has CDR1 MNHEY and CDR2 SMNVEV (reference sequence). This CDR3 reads CASSYGSTDTQYF. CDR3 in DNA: TGTGCCAGCAGTTACGGATCCACAGATACGCAGTATTTT.

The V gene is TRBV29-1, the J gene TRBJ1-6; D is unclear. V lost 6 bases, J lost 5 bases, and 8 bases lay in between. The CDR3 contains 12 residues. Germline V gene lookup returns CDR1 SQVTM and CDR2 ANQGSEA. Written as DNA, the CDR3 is TGCAGCGTGGGTGATAATAATTCACCCCTCCACTTT. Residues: CSVGDNNSPLHF.

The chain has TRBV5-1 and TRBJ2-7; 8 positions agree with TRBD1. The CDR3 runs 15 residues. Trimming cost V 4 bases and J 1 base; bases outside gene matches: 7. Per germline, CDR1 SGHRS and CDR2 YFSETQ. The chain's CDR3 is CASSESGGRSYEQYF. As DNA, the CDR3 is TGCGCCAGCAGCGAATCAGGGGGCAGATCCTACGAGCAGTACTTC.